This T cell receptor (beta chain) was identified in a study of blood T cell repertoires in COVID-19. Sequencing was performed with immunoSEQ multiplex PCR; in TCRdb, only in-frame clones are kept and a portion is missing. Altogether 60,000 or so clones are present, approximately 90% being singletons, with the ten largest covering 8.3%. This CDR3 is built from 15 residues. Germline CDR1 reads MNHNS; CDR2 reads SASEGT. V shed 0 bases and J shed 1 base, with 10 bases lying between them. What was sequenced was peripheral blood. The chain uses TRBV6-1 and TRBJ2-7; D is ambiguous. The sequence came from a human donor with active COVID-19. The donor label of this sample is uncertain. The DNA for the CDR3 is TGTGCCAGCAGTGAAGCCGACTGGCGGTCCTACGAGCAGTACTTC. Residues: CASSEADWRSYEQYF.